This TCR beta chain came from a study of T cell repertoires in cytomegalovirus infection. Study-wide context: Both CMV infection and a matching HLA type were indicated by public TCR beta signatures. Study findings and constraints: In two of eight donors, the top clonotype was HLA-C-restricted CMV-specific. CMV carriers with the relevant HLA were identified by cumulative public TCR beta family frequency.

Germline lookup yields CDR1 KGHSH and CDR2 LQKENI. The CDR3 runs to 17 residues. V shed 2 bases, J shed 7 bases, and the junction held 7 bases outside the gene matches. TCRdb analysed the reads with MiXCR anew, one entry per CDR3 protein. The repertoire consists of 400,000 or so distinct CDR3 sequences, with 15% to 20% occurring once and the leading ten covering approximately 8%. Regarding this clonotype: Its cognate antigen is unknown.

The receptor comes from a human donor in good health (CMV status not recorded). Some clones in this sample may be carry-over from other donors' samples. The chain is built from TRBV18 and TRBJ2-2; 13 positions match TRBD2. The sequencing input was PBMCs. The CDR3 protein is CASSPGTSGTFDGELFF. In nucleotides, the CDR3 is TGTGCCAGCTCACCAGGGACTAGCGGGACCTTCGACGGGGAGCTGTTTTTT. Full variable domain (remainder filled in from reference TRBV18 and TRBJ2-2): NAGVMQNPRHLVRRRGQEARLRCSPMKGHSHVYWYRQLPEEGLKFMVYLQKENIIDESGMPKERFSAEFPKEGPSILRIQQVVRGDSAAYFCASSPGTSGTFDGELFFGEGSRLTVL.